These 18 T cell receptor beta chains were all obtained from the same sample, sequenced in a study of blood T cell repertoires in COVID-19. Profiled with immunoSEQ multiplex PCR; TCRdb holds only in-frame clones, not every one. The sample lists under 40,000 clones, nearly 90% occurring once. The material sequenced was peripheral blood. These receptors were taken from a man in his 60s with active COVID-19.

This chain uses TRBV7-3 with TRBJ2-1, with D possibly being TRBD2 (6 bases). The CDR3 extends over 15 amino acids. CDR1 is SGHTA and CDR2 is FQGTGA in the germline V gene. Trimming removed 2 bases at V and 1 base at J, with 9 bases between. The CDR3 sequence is CASSLAAGSYNEQFF. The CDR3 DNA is TGTGCCAGCAGCTTAGCGGCGGGGTCCTACAATGAGCAGTTCTTC.

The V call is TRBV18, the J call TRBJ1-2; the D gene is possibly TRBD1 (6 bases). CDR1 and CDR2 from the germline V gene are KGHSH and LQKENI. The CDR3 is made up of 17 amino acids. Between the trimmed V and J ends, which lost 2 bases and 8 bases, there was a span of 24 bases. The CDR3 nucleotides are TGTGCCAGCTCACCAATGTCCCCTGGACAGCCCCATATGGGCTACACCTTC. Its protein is CASSPMSPGQPHMGYTF.

DNA for the CDR3: TGTGCCAGCTCACCCTCCGGGACAGGTAGTGAAAAACTGTTTTTT. The encoded protein is CASSPSGTGSEKLFF. The chain is built from TRBV18 and TRBJ1-4; 8 bases align to TRBD1. The germline gives CDR1 KGHSH, CDR2 LQKENI. The CDR3 runs 15 residues. V shed 3 bases, J shed 7 bases, and the junction held 7 bases outside the gene matches.

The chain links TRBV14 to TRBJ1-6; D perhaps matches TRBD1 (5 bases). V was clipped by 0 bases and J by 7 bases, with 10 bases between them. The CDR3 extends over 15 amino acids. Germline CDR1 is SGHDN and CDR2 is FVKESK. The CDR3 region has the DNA TGTGCCAGCAGCCAAGAAAGGGGTAGCAATTCACCCCTCCACTTT. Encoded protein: CASSQERGSNSPLHF.

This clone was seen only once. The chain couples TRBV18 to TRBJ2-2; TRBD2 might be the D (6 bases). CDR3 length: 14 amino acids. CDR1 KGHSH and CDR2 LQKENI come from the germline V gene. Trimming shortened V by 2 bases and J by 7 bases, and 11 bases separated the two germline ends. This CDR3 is CASSPTGLRGELFF. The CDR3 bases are TGTGCCAGCTCACCAACGGGACTTCGCGGGGAGCTGTTTTTT.

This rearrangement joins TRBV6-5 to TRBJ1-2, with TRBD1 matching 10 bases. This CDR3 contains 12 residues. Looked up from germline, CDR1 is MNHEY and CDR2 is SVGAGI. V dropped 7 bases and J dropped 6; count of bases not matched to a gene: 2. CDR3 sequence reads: CASTGTGDGYTF. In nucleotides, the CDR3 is TGTGCCAGCACCGGGACAGGGGATGGCTACACCTTC.

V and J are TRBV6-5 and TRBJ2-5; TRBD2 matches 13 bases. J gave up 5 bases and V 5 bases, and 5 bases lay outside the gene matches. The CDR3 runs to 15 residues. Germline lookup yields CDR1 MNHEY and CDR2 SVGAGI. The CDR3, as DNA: TGTGCCAGCAGTCACACTAGCGGGGGGGTGGAGACCCAGTACTTC. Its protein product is CASSHTSGGVETQYF.

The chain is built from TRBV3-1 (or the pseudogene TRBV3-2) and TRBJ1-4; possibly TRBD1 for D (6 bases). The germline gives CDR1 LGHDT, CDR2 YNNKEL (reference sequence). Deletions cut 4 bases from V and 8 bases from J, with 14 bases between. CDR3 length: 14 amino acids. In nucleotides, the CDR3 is TGTGCCAGCAGCCTTCAGGGGTGGAACGAAAAACTGTTTTTT. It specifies CASSLQGWNEKLFF.

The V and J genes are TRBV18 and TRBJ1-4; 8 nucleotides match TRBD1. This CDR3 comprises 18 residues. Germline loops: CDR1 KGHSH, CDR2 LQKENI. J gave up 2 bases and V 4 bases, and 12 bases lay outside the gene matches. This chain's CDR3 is CASSLLNPGGATNEKLFF. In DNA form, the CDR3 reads TGTGCCAGCTCACTTCTAAACCCAGGGGGCGCCACTAATGAAAAACTGTTTTTT.

CDR3 nucleotides: TGTGCCAGCAGCCCCAGGGAAAACACTGAAGCTTTCTTT. Amino acid sequence: CASSPRENTEAFF. This chain uses TRBV6-4 with TRBJ1-1, with D perhaps matching TRBD1 (5 bases). Germline CDR1 MRHNA, CDR2 SNTAGT. The V end was cut by 6 bases, the J end by 2 bases, with 10 bases between. The CDR3 runs 13 residues.

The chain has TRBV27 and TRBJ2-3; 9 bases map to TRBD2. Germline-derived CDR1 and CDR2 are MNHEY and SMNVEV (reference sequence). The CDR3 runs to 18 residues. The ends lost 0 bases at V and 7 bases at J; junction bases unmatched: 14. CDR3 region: CASSLSIGVAGGLNTQYF. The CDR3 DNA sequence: TGTGCCAGCAGTTTATCCATAGGGGTGGCGGGGGGGCTAAATACGCAGTATTTT.

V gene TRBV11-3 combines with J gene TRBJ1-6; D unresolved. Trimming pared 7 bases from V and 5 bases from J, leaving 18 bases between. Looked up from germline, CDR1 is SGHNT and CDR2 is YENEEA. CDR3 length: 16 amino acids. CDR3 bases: TGTGCCAGCAACCCGATGGCGGCAGAAAATAATTCACCCCTCCACTTT. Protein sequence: CASNPMAAENNSPLHF.

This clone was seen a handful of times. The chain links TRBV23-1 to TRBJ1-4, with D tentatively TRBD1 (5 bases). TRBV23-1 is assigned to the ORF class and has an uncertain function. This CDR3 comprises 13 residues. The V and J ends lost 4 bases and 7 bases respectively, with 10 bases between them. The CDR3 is CASSLYRGEKLFF. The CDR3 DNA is TGCGCCAGCAGTCTCTATAGGGGTGAAAAACTGTTTTTT.

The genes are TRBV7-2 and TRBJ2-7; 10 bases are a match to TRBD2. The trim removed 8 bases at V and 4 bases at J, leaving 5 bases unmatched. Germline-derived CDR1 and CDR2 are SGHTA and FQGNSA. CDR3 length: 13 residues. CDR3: CASGSSGGYEQYF. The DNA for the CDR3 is TGTGCCAGCGGTTCTAGCGGGGGTTACGAGCAGTACTTC.

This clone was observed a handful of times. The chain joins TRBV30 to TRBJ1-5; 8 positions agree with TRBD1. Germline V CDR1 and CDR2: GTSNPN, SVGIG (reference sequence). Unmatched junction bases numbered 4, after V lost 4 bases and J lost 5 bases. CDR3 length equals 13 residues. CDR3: CAWTRGLDQPQHF. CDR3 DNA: TGTGCCTGGACCAGGGGGCTGGATCAGCCCCAGCATTTT. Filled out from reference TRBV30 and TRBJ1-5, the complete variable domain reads SQTIHQWPATLVQPVGSPLSLECTVEGTSNPNLYWYRQAAGRGLQLLFYSVGIGQISSEVPQNLSASRPQDRQFILSSKKLLLSDSGFYLCAWTRGLDQPQHFGDGTRLSIL.

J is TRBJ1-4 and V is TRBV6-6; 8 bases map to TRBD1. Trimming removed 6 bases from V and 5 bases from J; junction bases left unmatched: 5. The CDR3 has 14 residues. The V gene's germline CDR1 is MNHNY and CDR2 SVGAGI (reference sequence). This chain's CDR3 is CASRDREGNEKLFF. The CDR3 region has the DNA TGTGCCAGCAGGGACAGGGAGGGAAATGAAAAACTGTTTTTT.

CDR3 nucleotide sequence: TGTGCCAGCAGACGACAGGGCACGAACACCGGGGAGCTGTTTTTT. As protein: CASRRQGTNTGELFF. This sequence joins TRBV28 and TRBJ2-2; 7 bases are a match to TRBD1. The CDR3 is 15 amino acids. In germline, CDR1 is MDHEN, CDR2 SYDVKM. The V segment lost 6 bases and the J segment 0 bases; nucleotides outside the gene matches: 4. The variable domain in full, completed from reference TRBV28 and TRBJ2-2, reads DVKVTQSSRYLVKRTGEKVFLECVQDMDHENMFWYRQDPGLGLRLIYFSYDVKMKEKGDIPEGYSVSREKKERFSLILESASTNQTSMYLCASRRQGTNTGELFFGEGSRLTVL.

CDR3 in amino acids: CSATWGQGRITGELFF. The CDR3 coding sequence is TGCAGCGCCACCTGGGGTCAGGGGCGAATCACCGGGGAGCTGTTTTTT. V gene TRBV29-1 combines with J gene TRBJ2-2; D possibly corresponds to TRBD1 (6 bases). CDR3 length: 16 residues. The germline gives CDR1 SQVTM, CDR2 ANQGSEA. Trimming took off 7 bases at V and 4 bases at J, with 22 bases between the two ends.